Reported below is one TCR beta chain. One end of the junction is discordant with germline, which a read error may explain. The sample comes from a study of T cells in Graves' hyperthyroidism and ophthalmopathy. No ophthalmopathy progression within 18 months constituted stable Graves' hyperthyroidism. Based on clinical symptoms, serum thyroxine and TRAb, thyroid ultrasound and orbital computed tomography, diagnoses were reached. Researchers amplified the TCR beta CDR3 regions from RNA transcripts. First-round RT-PCR with HTBI primers amplified the TCR CDR3 region. TCRdb redid the calling of the multiplex PCR reads with MiXCR, one entry per CDR3 protein. The repertoire holds 300,000 to 400,000 distinct CDR3 sequences, approximately 15% seen once, with about 10% in the top ten. Sequenced material: blood. The origin of this receptor is an older woman with Graves' hyperthyroidism.

Here the CDR3 reads CASREGGLGAFF. CDR3 coding DNA: TGTGCCAGCAGAGAAGGGGGCCTAGGGGCTTTCTTT. The chain is built from TRBV2 and TRBJ1-1, with 7 bases identical to TRBD1. Per germline, CDR1 SNHLY and CDR2 FYNNEI. This CDR3 is built from 12 residues.